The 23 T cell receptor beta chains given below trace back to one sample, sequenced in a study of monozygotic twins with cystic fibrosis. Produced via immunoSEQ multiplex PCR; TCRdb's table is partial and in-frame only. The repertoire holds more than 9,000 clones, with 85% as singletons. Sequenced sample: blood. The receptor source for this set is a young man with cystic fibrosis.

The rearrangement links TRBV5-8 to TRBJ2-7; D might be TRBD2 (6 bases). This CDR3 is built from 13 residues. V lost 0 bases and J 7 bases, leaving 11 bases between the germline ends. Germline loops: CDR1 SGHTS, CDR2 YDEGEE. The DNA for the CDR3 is TGTGCCAGCAGCTTGGGCCGGAGGGATGAGCAGTACTTC. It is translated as CASSLGRRDEQYF. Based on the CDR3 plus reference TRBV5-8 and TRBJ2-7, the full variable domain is EAGVTQSPTHLIKTRGQQATLRCSPISGHTSVYWYQQALGLGLQFLLWYDEGEERNRGNFPPRFSGRQFPNYSSELNVNALELEDSALYLCASSLGRRDEQYFGPGTRLTVT.

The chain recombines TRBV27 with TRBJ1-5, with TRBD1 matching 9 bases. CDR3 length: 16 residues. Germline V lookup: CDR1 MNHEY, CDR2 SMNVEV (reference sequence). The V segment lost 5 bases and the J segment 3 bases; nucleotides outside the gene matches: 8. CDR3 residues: CASSPQQGAFNQPQHF. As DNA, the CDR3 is TGTGCCAGCAGTCCACAACAGGGGGCATTCAATCAGCCCCAGCATTTT.

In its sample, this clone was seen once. Written as DNA, the CDR3 is TGTGCCAGCAGCCCCGGACAGGGGGCGGACGGGGAGCTGTTTTTT. Amino acids: CASSPGQGADGELFF. This rearrangement joins TRBV7-2 to TRBJ2-2, with TRBD1 matching 11 bases. The CDR3 runs to 15 residues. J lost 7 bases, V lost 5 bases, and 6 bases had no gene match. Per germline, CDR1 SGHTA and CDR2 FQGNSA.

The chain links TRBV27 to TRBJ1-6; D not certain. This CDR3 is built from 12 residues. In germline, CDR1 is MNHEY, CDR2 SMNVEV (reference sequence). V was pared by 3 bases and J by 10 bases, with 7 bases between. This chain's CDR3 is CASSFPDSPLHF. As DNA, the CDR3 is TGTGCCAGCAGTTTCCCCGACTCACCCCTCCACTTT.

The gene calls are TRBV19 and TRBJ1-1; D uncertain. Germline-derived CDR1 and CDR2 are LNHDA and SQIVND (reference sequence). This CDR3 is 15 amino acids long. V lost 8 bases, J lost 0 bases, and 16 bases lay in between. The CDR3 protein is CASESFSGVNTEAFF. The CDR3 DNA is TGTGCCAGTGAATCTTTTTCCGGGGTGAACACTGAAGCTTTCTTT. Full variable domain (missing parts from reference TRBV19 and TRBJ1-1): DGGITQSPKYLFRKEGQNVTLSCEQNLNHDAMYWYRQDPGQGLRLIYYSQIVNDFQKGDIAEGYSVSREKKESFPLTVTSAQKNPTAFYLCASESFSGVNTEAFFGQGTRLTVV.

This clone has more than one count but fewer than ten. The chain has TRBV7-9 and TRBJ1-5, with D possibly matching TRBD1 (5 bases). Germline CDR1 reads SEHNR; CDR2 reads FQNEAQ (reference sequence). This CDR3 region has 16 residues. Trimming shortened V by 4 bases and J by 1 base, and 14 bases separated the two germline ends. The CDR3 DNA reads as TGTGCCAGCAGCTCGATGGGAGGGGCCAGCAATCAGCCCCAGCATTTT. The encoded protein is CASSSMGGASNQPQHF.

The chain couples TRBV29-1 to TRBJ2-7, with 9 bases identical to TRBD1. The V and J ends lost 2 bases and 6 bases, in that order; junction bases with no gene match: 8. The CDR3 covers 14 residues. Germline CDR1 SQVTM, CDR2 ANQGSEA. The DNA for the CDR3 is TGCAGCGTTGAATTACTGGGGACAGGGACCGAGCAGTACTTC. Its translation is CSVELLGTGTEQYF.

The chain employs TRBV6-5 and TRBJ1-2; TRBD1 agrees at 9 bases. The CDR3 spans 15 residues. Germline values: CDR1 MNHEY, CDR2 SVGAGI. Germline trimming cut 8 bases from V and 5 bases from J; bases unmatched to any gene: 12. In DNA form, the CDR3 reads TGTGCCAGCGGGACAGGGTCCTCAAGTTTGTATGGCTACACCTTC. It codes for CASGTGSSSLYGYTF.

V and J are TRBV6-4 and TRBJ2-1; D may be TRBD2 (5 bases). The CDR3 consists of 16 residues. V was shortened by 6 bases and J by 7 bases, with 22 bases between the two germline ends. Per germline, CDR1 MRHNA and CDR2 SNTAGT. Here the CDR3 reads CASSRKSGEGSNEQFF. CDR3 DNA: TGTGCCAGCAGCCGCAAGAGCGGCGAGGGTTCTAATGAGCAGTTCTTC.

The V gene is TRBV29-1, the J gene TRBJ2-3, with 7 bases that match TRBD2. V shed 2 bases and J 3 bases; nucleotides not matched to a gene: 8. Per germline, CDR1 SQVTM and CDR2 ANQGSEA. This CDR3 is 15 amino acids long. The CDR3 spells CSVEPAGVPTDTQYF. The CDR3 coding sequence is TGCAGCGTTGAACCCGCGGGAGTTCCGACAGATACGCAGTATTTT.

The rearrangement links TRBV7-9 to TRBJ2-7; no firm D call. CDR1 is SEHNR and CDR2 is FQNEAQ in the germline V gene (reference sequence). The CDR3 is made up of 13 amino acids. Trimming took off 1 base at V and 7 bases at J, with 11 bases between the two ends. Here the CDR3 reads CASSLDRVGEQYF. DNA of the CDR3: TGTGCCAGCAGCTTAGATCGGGTTGGTGAGCAGTACTTC.

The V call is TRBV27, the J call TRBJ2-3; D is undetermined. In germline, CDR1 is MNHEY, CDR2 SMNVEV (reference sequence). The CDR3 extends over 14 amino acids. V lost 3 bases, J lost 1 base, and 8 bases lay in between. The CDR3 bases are TGTGCCAGCAGTTTGGGATGGGGCACAGATACGCAGTATTTT. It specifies CASSLGWGTDTQYF.

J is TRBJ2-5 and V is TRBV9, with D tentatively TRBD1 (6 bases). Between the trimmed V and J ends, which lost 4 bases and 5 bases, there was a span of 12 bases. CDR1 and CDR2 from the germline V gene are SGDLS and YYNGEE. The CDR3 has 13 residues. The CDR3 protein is CASSMGHRETQYF. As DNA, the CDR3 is TGTGCCAGCAGCATGGGACATAGGGAGACCCAGTACTTC.

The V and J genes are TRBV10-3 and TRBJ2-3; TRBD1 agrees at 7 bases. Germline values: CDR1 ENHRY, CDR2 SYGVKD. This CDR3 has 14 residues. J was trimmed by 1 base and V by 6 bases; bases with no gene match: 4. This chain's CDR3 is CAIRSGTGTDTQYF. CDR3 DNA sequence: TGTGCCATCAGGTCCGGGACAGGCACAGATACGCAGTATTTT.

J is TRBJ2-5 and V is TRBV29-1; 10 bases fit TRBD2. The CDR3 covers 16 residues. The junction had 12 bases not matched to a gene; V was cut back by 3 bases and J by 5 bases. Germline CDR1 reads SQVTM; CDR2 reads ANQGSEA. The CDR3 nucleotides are TGCAGCGTTGATGGGCTAGCGGGAGTTCCAGGGGAGACCCAGTACTTC. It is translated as CSVDGLAGVPGETQYF.

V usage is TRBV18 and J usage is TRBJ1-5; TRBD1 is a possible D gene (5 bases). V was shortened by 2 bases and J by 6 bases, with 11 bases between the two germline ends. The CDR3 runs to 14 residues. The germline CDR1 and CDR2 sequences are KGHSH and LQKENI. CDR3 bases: TGTGCCAGCTCACCAAGAGGGGATAGTCAGCCCCAGCATTTT. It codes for CASSPRGDSQPQHF.

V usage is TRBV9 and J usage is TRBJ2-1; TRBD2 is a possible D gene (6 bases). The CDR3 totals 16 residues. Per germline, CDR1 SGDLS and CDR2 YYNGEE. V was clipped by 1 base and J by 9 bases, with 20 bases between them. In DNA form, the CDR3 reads TGTGCCAGCAGCGTATTAGCGGAGCCCCAGATTGGTGAGCAGTTCTTC. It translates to CASSVLAEPQIGEQFF.

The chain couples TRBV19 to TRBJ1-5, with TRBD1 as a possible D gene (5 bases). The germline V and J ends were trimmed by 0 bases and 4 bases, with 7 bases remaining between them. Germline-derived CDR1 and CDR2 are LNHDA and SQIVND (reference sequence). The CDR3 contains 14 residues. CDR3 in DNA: TGTGCCAGTAGTATAGAGGGGGTGAATCAGCCCCAGCATTTT. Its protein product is CASSIEGVNQPQHF.

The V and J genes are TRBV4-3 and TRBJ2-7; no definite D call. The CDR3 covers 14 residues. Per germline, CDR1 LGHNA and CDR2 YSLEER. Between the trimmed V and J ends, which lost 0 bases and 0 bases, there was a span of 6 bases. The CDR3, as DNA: TGCGCCAGCAGCCAAGAGTCGGACTCCTACGAGCAGTACTTC. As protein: CASSQESDSYEQYF.

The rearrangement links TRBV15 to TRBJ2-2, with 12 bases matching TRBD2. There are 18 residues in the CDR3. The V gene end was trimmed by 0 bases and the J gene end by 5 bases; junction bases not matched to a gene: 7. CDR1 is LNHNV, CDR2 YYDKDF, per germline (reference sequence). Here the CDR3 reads CATSRDELAGGVTGELFF. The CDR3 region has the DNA TGTGCCACCAGCAGAGATGAGCTAGCGGGAGGGGTTACCGGGGAGCTGTTTTTT.

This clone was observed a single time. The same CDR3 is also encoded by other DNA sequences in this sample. CDR3 region: CASSLGGTSTDTQYF. The CDR3 DNA reads TGTGCCAGCAGCTTAGGCGGGACTAGCACAGATACGCAGTATTTT. This chain connects TRBV11-2 to TRBJ2-3, with D possibly TRBD2 on 6 matching bases. The CDR3 covers 15 residues. With 1 base removed from V and 0 bases from J, the gap between germline ends came to 8 bases. Germline V lookup: CDR1 SGHAT, CDR2 FQNNGV.

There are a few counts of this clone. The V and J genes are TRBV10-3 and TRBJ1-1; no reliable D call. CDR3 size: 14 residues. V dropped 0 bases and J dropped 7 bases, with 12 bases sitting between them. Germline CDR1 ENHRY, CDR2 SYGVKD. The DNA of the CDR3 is TGTGCCATCAGTGAGTCAGCCGGGCGGTTTGAAGCTTTCTTT. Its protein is CAISESAGRFEAFF.

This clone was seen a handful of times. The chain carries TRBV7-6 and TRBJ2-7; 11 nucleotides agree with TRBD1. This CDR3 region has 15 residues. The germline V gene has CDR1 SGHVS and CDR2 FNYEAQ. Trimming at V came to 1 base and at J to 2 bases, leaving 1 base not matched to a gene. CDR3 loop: CASSLGGQGAYEQYF. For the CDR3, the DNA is TGTGCCAGCAGCTTAGGGGGACAGGGGGCCTACGAGCAGTACTTC.